This entry concerns a single T cell receptor (beta chain). The antigen is not known. Criteria for exclusion of patients were uncontrolled infection, other autoimmune disease, pregnancy or lactation. The germline V and J ends were trimmed by 11 bases and 2 bases, with 19 bases remaining between them. Germline lookup yields CDR1 SNHLY and CDR2 FYNNEI. The CDR3 extends over 15 amino acids. Researchers amplified the TCR beta CDR3 regions from RNA transcripts. Using the HTBI primer set, a first-round RT-PCR was run on the TCR CDR3. TCRdb ran MiXCR on the multiplex PCR reads and lists one entry per CDR3 protein. Of under 400,000 distinct CDR3 sequences detected, 25% appear once; the ten largest clones hold more than 60%. The sample comes from a study of T cells in Graves' hyperthyroidism and ophthalmopathy. Study as a whole: Peripheral blood specimens were obtained at initial diagnosis, prior to any treatment.

Study-wide results and limits: Peripheral blood also featured most of the thyroid clonotypes expanded above 0.001.

Sequencing was done on a sample of blood. The J gene is TRBJ2-4, the V gene TRBV2; D remains unclear. This TCR derives from a man between 50 and 59 years old with Graves' hyperthyroidism. The CDR3 region is CACAHGTDSKNIQYF. The CDR3, as DNA: TGTGCCTGTGCACACGGCACTGATTCCAAAAACATTCAGTACTTC.